These T cell receptor beta chains were read from a single sample in a study of T-cell reconstitution after alpha-beta-depleted transplantation in children. Each CDR3 protein is one row after TCRdb ran MiXCR on the PCR reads. Here the sample spans approximately 1,000,000 distinct CDR3 sequences, around 30% being singletons. The sequenced sample was PBMCs, mostly from graft donor cells, obtained 360 days after TCRalphabeta/CD19-depleted stem cell transplant. These receptor sequences come from a boy in the first two years of life who had a stem cell transplant for SCID, so the T cells may come from the graft donor. The CDR3 runs from the conserved cysteine through the conserved F or W. D genes are given only for firm matches. Size values are once, few and many counts, or a class for expanded clones, and some rows have none.

D	size	V	J	CDR3	DNA
-	-	TRBV2	TRBJ2-5	CASSEARSGTQYF	TGTGCCAGCAGTGAAGCGCGGTCAGGGACCCAGTACTTC
TRBD2	-	TRBV7-8	TRBJ2-1	CASSFAIAGGSYNEQFF	TGTGCCAGCAGCTTCGCGATAGCGGGGGGATCCTACAATGAGCAGTTCTTC
TRBD1	-	TRBV2	TRBJ2-1	CASETGLVFSYNEQFF	TGTGCCAGCGAGACAGGGCTGGTGTTTTCCTACAATGAGCAGTTCTTC
-	few	TRBV20-1	TRBJ1-2	CSSSGAGYGYTF	TGCAGTTCTAGCGGGGCAGGCTATGGCTACACCTTC
-	-	TRBV6-5	TRBJ2-7	CASSPNLGEQYF	TGTGCCAGCAGTCCAAATCTTGGAGAGCAGTACTTC
-	few	TRBV20-1	TRBJ2-7	CSARRVARLYEQYF	TGCAGTGCTAGACGGGTTGCGCGCCTCTACGAGCAGTACTTC
-	-	TRBV15	TRBJ1-5	CATSKDIYSNQPQHF	TGTGCCACCAGCAAGGACATATATAGCAATCAGCCCCAGCATTTT
-	few	TRBV7-3	TRBJ1-1	CASSLFMSTEAFF	TGTGCCAGCAGCTTATTTATGAGCACTGAAGCTTTCTTT
-	few	TRBV7-9	TRBJ1-2	CASSLSSREVRGYTF	TGTGCCAGCAGCCTTAGTTCCAGGGAGGTTCGGGGCTACACCTTC
-	-	TRBV5-1	TRBJ2-7	CASKSVWGAYEQYF	TGCGCCAGCAAGAGTGTATGGGGGGCCTACGAGCAGTACTTC
TRBD1	few	TRBV29-1	TRBJ2-7	CSVQKPGGQVTYEQYF	TGCAGCGTTCAAAAACCAGGGGGACAGGTAACCTACGAGCAGTACTTC
-	few	TRBV10-3	TRBJ2-7	CAISAGHSALYEQYF	TGTGCCATCAGTGCCGGACACTCAGCCCTCTACGAGCAGTACTTC
-	few	TRBV5-4	TRBJ1-6	CASSLELGRPLHF	TGTGCCAGCAGCTTGGAGTTGGGGAGACCCCTCCACTTT
TRBD1	few	TRBV9	TRBJ2-5	CASSVDQGAIETQYF	TGTGCCAGCAGCGTAGATCAGGGGGCGATTGAGACCCAGTACTTC
TRBD1	few	TRBV5-5	TRBJ2-1	CASSLPILRQGGEQFF	TGTGCCAGCAGCTTGCCCATACTTCGACAGGGCGGTGAGCAGTTCTTC
-	-	TRBV7-9	TRBJ2-5	CASSPRDWELETQYF	TGTGCCAGCAGCCCGAGAGACTGGGAGTTAGAGACCCAGTACTTC
-	many	TRBV28	TRBJ2-3	CASSLLDRDTQYF	TGTGCCAGCAGTTTGCTCGACCGGGATACGCAGTATTTT
-	-	TRBV27	TRBJ2-3	CASSRKGRVADTQYF	TGTGCCAGCAGTCGCAAAGGTCGTGTCGCAGATACGCAGTATTTT
TRBD1	-	TRBV29-1	TRBJ1-1	CSGRDRKMAEAFF	TGCAGCGGCCGGGACAGGAAGATGGCTGAAGCTTTCTTT
TRBD2	few	TRBV20-1	TRBJ2-1	CSARERGGGTEQFF	TGCAGTGCTAGAGAGCGGGGGGGCGGAACTGAGCAGTTCTTC
-	-	TRBV5-1	TRBJ1-1	CASSLPGTDTEAFF	TGCGCCAGCAGCTTGCCAGGGACGGACACTGAAGCTTTCTTT
TRBD2	-	TRBV5-1	TRBJ2-2	CASSLASLAGGLRELFF	TGCGCCAGCAGCTTGGCCTCCCTAGCGGGGGGGCTGAGGGAGCTGTTTTTT
-	few	TRBV15	TRBJ2-7	CATSRDWGDPIPYEQYF	TGTGCCACCAGCAGAGATTGGGGGGACCCTATCCCCTACGAGCAGTACTTC
-	-	TRBV4-3	TRBJ2-7	CASSQSSVARSDEQYF	TGCGCCAGCAGCCAAAGTTCGGTAGCGAGATCCGACGAGCAGTACTTC
TRBD2	few	TRBV5-5	TRBJ2-7	CASSLWPSGPSSYEQYF	TGTGCCAGCAGCTTGTGGCCTAGCGGGCCAAGCTCCTACGAGCAGTACTTC
-	-	TRBV15	TRBJ2-3	CATSRGDFVVPDTQYF	TGTGCCACCAGCAGAGGAGATTTCGTAGTCCCAGATACGCAGTATTTT
-	-	TRBV29-1	TRBJ1-5	CSVGGNQDNQPQHF	TGCAGCGTTGGAGGAAACCAGGACAATCAGCCCCAGCATTTT
-	-	TRBV7-9	TRBJ2-7	CASSLPDREHEQYF	TGTGCCAGCAGCTTACCGGACAGAGAACACGAGCAGTACTTC
-	few	TRBV7-6	TRBJ2-5	CASSFTLAGETQYF	TGTGCCAGCAGCTTTACACTAGCAGGGGAGACCCAGTACTTC
-	-	TRBV5-1	TRBJ2-3	CASSLGSNPDTQYF	TGCGCCAGCAGCTTAGGAAGTAATCCAGATACGCAGTATTTT
TRBD2	-	TRBV6-2/TRBV6-3	TRBJ2-7	CASSRFGLADKSYEQYF	TGTGCCAGCAGTCGATTCGGACTAGCGGACAAATCCTACGAGCAGTACTTC
-	many	TRBV5-1	TRBJ2-1	CASSLASGDYNEQFF	TGCGCCAGCAGCTTGGCGTCAGGGGACTACAATGAGCAGTTCTTC
-	few	TRBV12-3/TRBV12-4	TRBJ2-1	CASSLTSHNEQFF	TGTGCCAGCAGTTTAACTAGCCACAATGAGCAGTTCTTC
TRBD1	-	TRBV12-3/TRBV12-4	TRBJ2-7	CASSLAVRGSSYEQYF	TGTGCCAGCAGTTTGGCCGTCAGGGGGAGCTCCTACGAGCAGTACTTC
-	-	TRBV6-1	TRBJ1-5	CASSRGTNNQPQHF	TGTGCCAGCAGTCGCGGGACAAACAATCAGCCCCAGCATTTT
-	-	TRBV20-1	TRBJ1-5	CSASQPDSNQPQHF	TGCAGTGCTAGTCAACCCGATAGCAATCAGCCCCAGCATTTT
TRBD2	-	TRBV7-9	TRBJ2-1	CASSTPGLAYNEQFF	TGTGCCAGCAGCACCCCGGGACTAGCGTACAATGAGCAGTTCTTC
-	few	TRBV3-1	TRBJ2-3	CASSQGDILTDTQYF	TGTGCCAGCAGCCAAGGGGACATACTCACAGATACGCAGTATTTT
-	-	TRBV9	TRBJ1-1	CASSVEGTTNTEAFF	TGTGCCAGCAGCGTAGAAGGGACAACGAACACTGAAGCTTTCTTT
TRBD2	few	TRBV20-1	TRBJ2-3	CSSQIAGGLTDTQYF	TGCAGTTCCCAGATAGCGGGGGGCCTCACAGATACGCAGTATTTT
TRBD1	few	TRBV27	TRBJ2-7	CASKGQVSYEQYF	TGTGCCAGCAAGGGACAGGTTTCCTACGAGCAGTACTTC
-	-	TRBV11-1	TRBJ2-2	CASSSNPTSGSYTGELFF	TGTGCCAGCAGCTCCAACCCGACTTCAGGGTCCTACACCGGGGAGCTGTTTTTT
-	-	TRBV5-6	TRBJ2-5	CASSFDRKETQYF	TGTGCCAGCAGCTTCGACAGAAAAGAGACCCAGTACTTC
-	-	TRBV28	TRBJ2-1	CASSLEVPNEQFF	TGTGCCAGCAGTTTGGAAGTCCCCAATGAGCAGTTCTTC
-	-	TRBV7-8	TRBJ2-1	CASSPLAGMYNEQFF	TGTGCCAGCAGCCCCCTGGCAGGGATGTACAATGAGCAGTTCTTC
-	few	TRBV7-9	TRBJ2-7	CASSLVQGRRYEQYF	TGTGCCAGCAGCTTAGTTCAGGGGAGGCGGTACGAGCAGTACTTC
-	-	TRBV4-2	TRBJ2-1	CASSLGDRRPYNEQFF	TGTGCCAGCAGCCTTGGAGACCGGCGCCCCTACAATGAGCAGTTCTTC
TRBD1	few	TRBV20-1	TRBJ2-7	CSARDRTGVVDEQYF	TGCAGTGCTAGAGATAGGACAGGGGTCGTTGACGAGCAGTACTTC
TRBD2	once	TRBV20-1	TRBJ2-7	CSASRLAGGTYEQYF	TGCAGTGCTAGTAGGCTAGCGGGGGGGACCTACGAGCAGTACTTC
-	-	TRBV20-1	TRBJ1-4	CSARDWTATNEKLFF	TGCAGTGCTAGAGATTGGACGGCAACTAATGAAAAACTGTTTTTT
-	-	TRBV3-1	TRBJ2-5	CASSQAYLAGTQYF	TGTGCCAGCAGCCAAGCATATCTCGCTGGGACCCAGTACTTC
-	-	TRBV5-1	TRBJ1-1	CASSWGLLESTEAFF	TGCGCCAGCAGCTGGGGGCTACTGGAAAGTACTGAAGCTTTCTTT
-	few	TRBV7-9	TRBJ1-5	CASSLEGQLYQPQHF	TGTGCCAGCAGCTTAGAAGGGCAACTTTATCAGCCCCAGCATTTT
-	-	TRBV12-3/TRBV12-4	TRBJ2-5	CASQPGFRLFDEETQYF	TGTGCCAGCCAACCTGGTTTCAGGTTGTTCGACGAAGAGACCCAGTACTTC